The rows below give T cell receptor beta chains drawn from one sample of a study of T-cell reconstitution after alpha-beta-depleted transplantation in children. TCRdb reanalysed the PCR reads using MiXCR and keeps one entry per CDR3 protein. The data contain about 200,000 distinct CDR3 sequences, 7.5% to 9.5% of them singletons. The source material was PBMCs, mostly from graft donor cells, sampled 360 days after TCRalphabeta/CD19-depleted stem cell transplant. All receptors derive from a male patient between 2 and 15 years old who had a stem cell transplant for acute myeloid leukemia, so the T cells may come from the graft donor. CDR3s leave out the opening cysteine and the closing phenylalanine or tryptophan. Clone size is not always given. Where it is, it says once, few, many or a class for expanded clones.

few,TRBJ2-3,TRBV7-3,ASSLGSLTDTQY
many,TRBJ1-2,TRBV6-6,ASSPDRDYT
-,TRBJ1-5,TRBV2,ASSEGSRGPTGQPQH
few,TRBJ1-2,TRBV7-9,ASERHGYT
few,TRBJ2-1,TRBV12-5,ASGTAPWYNEQF
many,TRBJ1-1,TRBV6-1,ASSEPLNTEAF
-,TRBJ2-7,TRBV4-2,ASSQVIGGTSYEQY
few,TRBJ2-7,TRBV29-1,SFTGTAYTYEQY
many,TRBJ2-7,TRBV20-1,SASTVEGFIEQY
many,TRBJ2-7,TRBV7-9,ASSAQAGVHEQY
many,TRBJ2-5,TRBV15,ATSGDWQYQETQY
few,TRBJ2-5,TRBV4-1,ASSPLDGGEETQY
-,TRBJ1-5,TRBV7-8,ASSLRHANQPQH
few,TRBJ2-7,TRBV6-9,ARGSNRDEQY
many,TRBJ1-4,TRBV5-6,ASSNTGGEEKLF
once,TRBJ2-1,TRBV7-9,APGRGEQF
many,TRBJ2-1,TRBV12-3/TRBV12-4,ASSPRTVSSYNEQF
few,TRBJ1-6,TRBV12-3/TRBV12-4,ASSFPNSPLH
many,TRBJ2-3,TRBV4-1,ASSYGRGTDTQY
many,TRBJ1-5,TRBV28,ASSFPEVRNQPQH
many,TRBJ1-2,TRBV7-9,ASSPRDRYDGYT
many,TRBJ1-2,TRBV10-3,AISEPHNYGYT
many,TRBJ1-4,TRBV7-9,ASSFDGTGGNEKLF
few,TRBJ1-2,TRBV20-1,SAQPRVLDGYT
few,TRBJ1-5,TRBV11-2,ASSRQGINQPQH
few,TRBJ2-5,TRBV6-1,ASSEFVVTGETQY
few,TRBJ1-2,TRBV20-1,SARGPGQGPYGYT
many,TRBJ2-3,TRBV20-1,SARDYTDTQY